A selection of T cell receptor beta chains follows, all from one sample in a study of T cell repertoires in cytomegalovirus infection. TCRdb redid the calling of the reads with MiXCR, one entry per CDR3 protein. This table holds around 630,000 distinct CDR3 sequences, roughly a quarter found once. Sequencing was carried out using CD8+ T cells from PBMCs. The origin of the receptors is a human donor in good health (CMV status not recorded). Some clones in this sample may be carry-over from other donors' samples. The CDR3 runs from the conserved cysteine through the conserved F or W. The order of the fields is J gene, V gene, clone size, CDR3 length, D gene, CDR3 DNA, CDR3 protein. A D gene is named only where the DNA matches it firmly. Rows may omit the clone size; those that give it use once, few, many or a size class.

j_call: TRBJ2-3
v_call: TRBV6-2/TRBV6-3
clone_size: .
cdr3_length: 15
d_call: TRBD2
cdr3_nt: TGTGCCAGCACTCCTAGCGGGGGGGCGAAAGATACGCAGTATTTT
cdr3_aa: CASTPSGGAKDTQYF

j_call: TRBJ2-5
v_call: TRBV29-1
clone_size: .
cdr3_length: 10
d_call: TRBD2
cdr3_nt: TGCAGCGTCCTGACTAGCGGGAAGTACTTC
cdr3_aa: CSVLTSGKYF

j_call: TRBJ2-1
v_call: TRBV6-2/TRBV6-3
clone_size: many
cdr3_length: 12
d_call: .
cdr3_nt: TGTGCCAGCTGCTTCATATACAATGAGCAGTTCTTC
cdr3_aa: CASCFIYNEQFF

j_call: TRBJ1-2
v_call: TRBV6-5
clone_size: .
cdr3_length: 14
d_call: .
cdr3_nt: TGTGCCAGCAGTTACAAGGAAGGGGGATATAGCTACACCTTC
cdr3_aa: CASSYKEGGYSYTF

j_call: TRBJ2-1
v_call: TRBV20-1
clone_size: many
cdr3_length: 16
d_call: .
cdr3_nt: TGCAGTGCTTACAGCCGGGGGCAGGGTTCCTACAATGAGCAGTTCTTC
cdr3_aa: CSAYSRGQGSYNEQFF

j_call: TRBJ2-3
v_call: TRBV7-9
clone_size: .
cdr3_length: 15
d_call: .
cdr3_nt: TGTGCCAGCAGCTTAGGAGTTGTTGATAAAGATACGCAGTATTTT
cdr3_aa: CASSLGVVDKDTQYF

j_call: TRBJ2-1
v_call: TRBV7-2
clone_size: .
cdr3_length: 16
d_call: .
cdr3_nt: TGTGCCAGCAGCTTAGGGTTGAGTAGCTACCGCAATGAGCAGTTCTTC
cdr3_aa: CASSLGLSSYRNEQFF

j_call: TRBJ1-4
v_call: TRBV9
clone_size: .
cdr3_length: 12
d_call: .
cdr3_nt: TGTGCCAGCAGCCTCCCGGACGAAAAACTGTTTTTT
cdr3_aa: CASSLPDEKLFF

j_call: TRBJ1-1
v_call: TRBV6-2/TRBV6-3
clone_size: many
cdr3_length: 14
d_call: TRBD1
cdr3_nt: TGTGCCAGCAGTCGACAGGGGTCTAGAGCTGAAGCTTTCTTT
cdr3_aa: CASSRQGSRAEAFF

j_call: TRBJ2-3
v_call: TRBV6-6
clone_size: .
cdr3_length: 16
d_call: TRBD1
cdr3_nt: TGTGCCAGCAGTCACCGACTGGACAGGGACAGAGATACGCAGTATTTT
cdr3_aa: CASSHRLDRDRDTQYF

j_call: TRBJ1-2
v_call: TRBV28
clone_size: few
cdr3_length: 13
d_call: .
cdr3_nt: TGTGCCAGCAGTTTAATCGTGGGGATGGGCTACACCTTC
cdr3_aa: CASSLIVGMGYTF

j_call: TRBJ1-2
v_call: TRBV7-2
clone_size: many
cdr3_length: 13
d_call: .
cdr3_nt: TGTGCCAGCAGCTTTACTAGTGGCTATGGCTACACCTTC
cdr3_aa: CASSFTSGYGYTF

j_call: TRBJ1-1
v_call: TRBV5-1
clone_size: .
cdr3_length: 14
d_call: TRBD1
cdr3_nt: TGCGCCAGCAGCATGGATACAGGGGATCCTGAAGCTTTCTTT
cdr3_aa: CASSMDTGDPEAFF

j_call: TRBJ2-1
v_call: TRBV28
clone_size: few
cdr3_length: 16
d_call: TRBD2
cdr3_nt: TGTGCCAGCAGCATAGGGCCGGGACTAGCGTCGGATGAGCAGTTCTTC
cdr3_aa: CASSIGPGLASDEQFF

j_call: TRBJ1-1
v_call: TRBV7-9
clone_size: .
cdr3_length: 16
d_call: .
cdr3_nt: TGTGTCAGCAGCAAGACGACGGGGAAGGTGAACACTGAAGCTTTCTTT
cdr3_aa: CVSSKTTGKVNTEAFF

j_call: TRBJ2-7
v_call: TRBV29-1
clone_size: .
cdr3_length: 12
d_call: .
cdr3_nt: TGCAGCGTTGACGAGGGGGGAACCGAGCAGTACTTC
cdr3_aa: CSVDEGGTEQYF

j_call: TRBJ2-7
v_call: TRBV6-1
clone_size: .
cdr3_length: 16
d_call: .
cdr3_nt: TGTGCCAGCAGTGAATTCGGCGGGGGCTTAGACTACGAGCAGTACTTC
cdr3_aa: CASSEFGGGLDYEQYF

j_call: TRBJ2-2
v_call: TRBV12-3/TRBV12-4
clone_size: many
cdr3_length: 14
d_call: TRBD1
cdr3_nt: TGTGCCAGCACCCTGACAGGGATCACCGGGGAGCTGTTTTTT
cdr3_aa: CASTLTGITGELFF

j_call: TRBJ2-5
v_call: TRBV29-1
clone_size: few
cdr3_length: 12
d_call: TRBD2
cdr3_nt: TGCAGCGTTCCTAGCGGGGTGGAGACCCAGTACTTC
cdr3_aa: CSVPSGVETQYF

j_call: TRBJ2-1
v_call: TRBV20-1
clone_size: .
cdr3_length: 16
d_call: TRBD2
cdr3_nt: TGCAGTGCTAGGACTAGCGGGGGCCTCTCCTACAATGAGCAGTTCTTC
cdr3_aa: CSARTSGGLSYNEQFF

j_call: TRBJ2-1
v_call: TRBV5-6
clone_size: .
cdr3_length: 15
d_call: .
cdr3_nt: TGTGCCAGCAGCTCCCCCTGGGGGGGGGCCAATGAGCAGTTCTTC
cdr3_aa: CASSSPWGGANEQFF

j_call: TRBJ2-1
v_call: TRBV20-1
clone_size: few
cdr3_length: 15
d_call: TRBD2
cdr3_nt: TGCAGTGCTAGAGAAGCGGGGGTCTCCTACAATGAGCAGTTCTTC
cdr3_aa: CSAREAGVSYNEQFF

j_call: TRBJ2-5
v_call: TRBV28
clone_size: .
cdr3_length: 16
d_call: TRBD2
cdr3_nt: TGTGCCAGCAGTTTATACCTAGCGGGGGGGCAGGAGACCCAGTACTTC
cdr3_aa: CASSLYLAGGQETQYF

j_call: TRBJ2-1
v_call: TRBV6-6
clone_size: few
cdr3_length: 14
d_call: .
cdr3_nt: TGTGCCAGCAGTTACGAAGGGGCCTACAATGAGCAGTTCTTC
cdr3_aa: CASSYEGAYNEQFF

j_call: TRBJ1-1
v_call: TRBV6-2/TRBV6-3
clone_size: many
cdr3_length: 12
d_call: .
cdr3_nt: TGTGCCAGCAGTCAGGGATTCACTGAAGCTTTCTTT
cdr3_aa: CASSQGFTEAFF

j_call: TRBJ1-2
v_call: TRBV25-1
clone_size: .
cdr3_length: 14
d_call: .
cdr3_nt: TGTGCCAGCAGTGATTCGACAGAAAACTATGGCTACACCTTC
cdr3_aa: CASSDSTENYGYTF

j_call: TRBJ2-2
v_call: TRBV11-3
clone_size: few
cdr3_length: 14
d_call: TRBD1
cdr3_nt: TGTGCCAGCAGCCTGAGGACAGGTCCCGGGGAGCTGTTTTTT
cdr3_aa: CASSLRTGPGELFF

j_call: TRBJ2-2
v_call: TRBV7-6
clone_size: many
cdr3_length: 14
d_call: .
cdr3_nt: TGTGCCAGCAGCTTAAGGGACCACACCGGGGAGCTGTTTTTT
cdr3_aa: CASSLRDHTGELFF

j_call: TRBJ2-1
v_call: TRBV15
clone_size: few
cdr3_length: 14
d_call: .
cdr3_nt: TGTGCCACCAGCGCTCCAGGGGAATGGGGTGAGCAGTTCTTC
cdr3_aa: CATSAPGEWGEQFF

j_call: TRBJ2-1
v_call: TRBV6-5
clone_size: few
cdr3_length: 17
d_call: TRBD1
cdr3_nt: TGTGCCAGCAGTTCCAACCGGGACAGGGTGTTATACAATGAGCAGTTCTTC
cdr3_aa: CASSSNRDRVLYNEQFF